This T cell receptor (beta chain) is from a study of blood T cell repertoires in COVID-19. Study overall: Both acute and convalescent COVID-19 samples were obtained from the United States, Italy and Spain. In each case, the material was cDNA or gDNA derived from T cells, B-cell-depleted T cells, or PBMCs.

The repertoire was sequenced with immunoSEQ multiplex PCR; TCRdb's copy has only in-frame clones and lacks some. The repertoire holds hundreds of thousands of clones, with approximately 85% as singletons. Germline V CDR1 and CDR2: LNHNV, YYDKDF (reference sequence). The CDR3 runs 19 residues. Deletions cut 0 bases from V and 5 bases from J, with 22 bases between. Specimen: peripheral blood. This chain uses TRBV15 with TRBJ1-4; tentatively, D is TRBD1 (5 bases). This TCR came from a woman in her twenties or thirties with acute or convalescent COVID-19. CDR3 region: CATSRDLPNSAGNNEKLFF. The CDR3 DNA is TGTGCCACCAGCAGAGATTTGCCCAATTCGGCAGGGAACAATGAAAAACTGTTTTTT.